The 14 T cell receptor beta chains presented below share a single source sample, sequenced in a study of T cell responses to AZD1222 COVID-19 vaccine. TCRdb's copy holds only in-frame clones and misses some; the assay was immunoSEQ multiplex PCR. This repertoire shows around 60,000 clones, roughly 89% found once; its top ten account for under 6.5%. The starting material was peripheral blood, obtained on day 0 of AZD1222 vaccination. These receptors were obtained from an adult in good health.

This chain uses TRBV18 with TRBJ1-5; TRBD1 might be the D (6 bases). The CDR3 sequence is 16 residues long. The ends were cut back, 6 bases at V and 2 bases at J, with 17 bases in the middle. Germline-derived CDR1 and CDR2 are KGHSH and LQKENI. The CDR3 bases are TGTGCCAGCTCCGCGTCAGCGACAGGCGGCAATCAGCCCCAGCATTTT. It translates to CASSASATGGNQPQHF.

This sequence joins TRBV2 and TRBJ1-3, with 9 positions matching TRBD1. CDR1 is SNHLY, CDR2 FYNNEI, per germline. The CDR3 is made up of 16 amino acids. The V segment lost 6 bases and the J segment 1 base; nucleotides outside the gene matches: 7. In DNA form, the CDR3 reads TGTGCCAGCAGACAGGGGGCTCTGCGATCTGGAAACACCATATATTTT. Translating it yields CASRQGALRSGNTIYF.

The V and J genes are TRBV2 and TRBJ2-5; 8 nucleotides align to TRBD1. The germline CDR1 and CDR2 sequences are SNHLY and FYNNEI. Trimming at V came to 2 bases and at J to 6 bases, leaving 8 bases not matched to a gene. This CDR3 is 15 amino acids long. CDR3 residues: CASSERGRGQKTQYF. Here the CDR3 DNA reads TGTGCCAGCAGTGAAAGGGGCAGGGGGCAGAAGACCCAGTACTTC.

This clone was found a few times. The rearrangement joins TRBV7-2 to TRBJ1-2; TRBD1 aligns across 9 bases. Losses at the gene ends were 8 bases for V and 6 bases for J; bases not matched to a gene: 10. Germline CDR1 and CDR2: SGHTA and FQGNSA. This CDR3 has 14 amino acids. The CDR3 region is CASGLQGAQNGYTF. Here the CDR3 DNA reads TGTGCCAGCGGGCTACAGGGGGCGCAGAATGGCTACACCTTC. Looking up the rest from reference TRBV7-2 and TRBJ1-2 gives the full variable domain: GAGVSQSPSNKVTEKGKDVELRCDPISGHTALYWYRQSLGQGLEFLIYFQGNSAPDKSGLPSDRFSAERTGGSVSTLTIQRTQQEDSAVYLCASGLQGAQNGYTFGSGTRLTVV.

This clone occurred once. The V gene is TRBV14, the J gene TRBJ1-2; TRBD1 might be the D (5 bases). CDR1 is SGHDN and CDR2 is FVKESK in the germline V gene. This CDR3 is built from 12 residues. The V and J ends lost 4 bases and 5 bases respectively, with 8 bases between them. CDR3 nucleotides: TGTGCCAGCAGCCCAGGGAGGTATGGCTACACCTTC. Protein product: CASSPGRYGYTF.

The chain employs TRBV19 and TRBJ1-1; D gene unclear. Germline values: CDR1 LNHDA, CDR2 SQIVND (reference sequence). This CDR3 has 12 amino acids. V lost 4 bases, J lost 8 bases, and 11 bases lay in between. This chain's CDR3 is CASSTRVGEAFF. CDR3 sequence (DNA): TGTGCCAGTAGTACCCGAGTGGGGGAAGCTTTCTTT. Variable domain in full (rest from reference TRBV19 and TRBJ1-1): DGGITQSPKYLFRKEGQNVTLSCEQNLNHDAMYWYRQDPGQGLRLIYYSQIVNDFQKGDIAEGYSVSREKKESFPLTVTSAQKNPTAFYLCASSTRVGEAFFGQGTRLTVV.

The chain employs TRBV27 and TRBJ1-4; D possibly corresponds to TRBD1 (6 bases). The CDR3 runs to 15 residues. Trimming stripped 2 bases from V and 8 bases from J, with 15 bases between. The germline gives CDR1 MNHEY, CDR2 SMNVEV (reference sequence). The CDR3 coding sequence is TGTGCCAGCAGTTTACTCAGGGGCCTAGGGGAAAAACTGTTTTTT. Translating it yields CASSLLRGLGEKLFF.

The V call is TRBV12-3 or TRBV12-4, the J call TRBJ1-2; D gene unclear. The V gene lost 6 bases and the J gene lost 6 bases, with 14 bases spanning the gap. The CDR3 loop spans 13 amino acids. CDR3 in DNA: TGTGCCAGCAGCCCCCCGGGAGGTAATGGCTACACCTTC. Translation gives CASSPPGGNGYTF.

The chain links TRBV4-1 to TRBJ2-5; unclear D gene. The germline gives CDR1 MGHRA, CDR2 YSYEKL. The CDR3 is 13 amino acids. Deletions cut 1 base from V and 4 bases from J, with 7 bases between. The CDR3 spells CASSQAVGETQYF. The CDR3 DNA reads as TGCGCCAGCAGCCAAGCCGTGGGAGAGACCCAGTACTTC.

The rearrangement uses TRBV4-1 and TRBJ2-4; a possible D gene is TRBD1 (7 bases). From germline, CDR1 is MGHRA and CDR2 YSYEKL. V was trimmed by 0 bases and J by 4 bases, leaving 16 bases between them. CDR3 length: 17 amino acids. This CDR3 is CASSQEGGRGSKNIQYF. The CDR3 DNA reads as TGCGCCAGCAGCCAAGAGGGGGGCAGGGGGTCAAAAAACATTCAGTACTTC.

This clone appeared a few times. The chain joins TRBV30 to TRBJ1-2; D uncertain. Germline V CDR1 and CDR2: GTSNPN, SVGIG (reference sequence). V lost 4 bases to trimming and J lost 5 bases, with 17 bases between them. This CDR3 contains 14 residues. CDR3 nucleotides: TGTGCCTGGACCGACTCTCCGGCCGATTATGGCTACACCTTC. Its protein product is CAWTDSPADYGYTF.

This clone was seen only a few times. The chain uses TRBV5-1 and TRBJ1-1, with TRBD1 identical over 7 bases. V lost 5 bases and J lost 5; bases outside the gene matches: 6. The CDR3 length is 13 residues. The germline V gene encodes CDR1 SGHRS and CDR2 YFSETQ. The CDR3 nucleotides are TGCGCCAGCAGACGGGACAGTTCTACTGAAGCTTTCTTT. Translated: CASRRDSSTEAFF.

The chain couples TRBV5-6 to TRBJ2-7, with 10 bases lining up with TRBD1. Germline V CDR1 and CDR2: SGHDT, YYEEEE. After removal of 5 bases from V and 4 bases from J, the junction contained 6 bases not matched to a gene. The CDR3 runs to 14 residues. This CDR3 reads CASRSRGQGYEQYF. The DNA for the CDR3 is TGTGCCAGCAGGAGTCGGGGACAGGGGTACGAGCAGTACTTC.

The CDR3 DNA is TGCGCCAGCAGCCAAGGACAGGGGACAACTAATGAAAAACTGTTTTTT. It codes for CASSQGQGTTNEKLFF. V is TRBV4-1 and J is TRBJ1-4; 8 nucleotides align to TRBD1. Trimming removed 1 base from V and 0 bases from J; junction bases left unmatched: 1. This CDR3 is built from 16 residues. Germline assignment: CDR1 MGHRA and CDR2 YSYEKL.